The 19 T cell receptor beta chains below come from one sample, sequenced in a study of blood T cell repertoires in COVID-19. The repertoire was sequenced with immunoSEQ multiplex PCR; TCRdb's copy has only in-frame clones and lacks some. The sample holds 200,000 to 250,000 clones; roughly 86% are singletons and the top ten take approximately 3%. Sequencing was carried out using peripheral blood. These receptors came from a man in his fifties or sixties with acute or convalescent COVID-19.

This chain connects TRBV2 to TRBJ2-2; D unclear. V was trimmed by 6 bases and J by 6 bases, leaving 8 bases between them. This CDR3 contains 12 residues. The germline CDR1 and CDR2 sequences are SNHLY and FYNNEI. The CDR3 nucleotides are TGTGCCAGCAGGCGCGCCGCCGGGGAGCTGTTTTTT. Amino acid sequence: CASRRAAGELFF.

The rearrangement uses TRBV2 and TRBJ1-1, with D hard to call. V was shortened by 4 bases and J by 1 base, with 10 bases between the two germline ends. The germline gives CDR1 SNHLY, CDR2 FYNNEI. The CDR3 is 14 residues long. CDR3 sequence reads: CASSAITANTEAFF. The CDR3 coding sequence is TGTGCCAGCAGTGCAATAACAGCGAACACTGAAGCTTTCTTT.

The gene calls are TRBV3-1 (or the pseudogene TRBV3-2) and TRBJ1-1; TRBD1 matches at 8 bases. The CDR3 runs 17 residues. Germline-derived CDR1 and CDR2 are LGHDT and YNNKEL (reference sequence). Trimming cost V 5 bases and J 4 bases; bases outside gene matches: 15. DNA for the CDR3: TGTGCCAGCAGCTTATTAAAACAGGGGGTTGGCGGCACTGAAGCTTTCTTT. Translated, it gives CASSLLKQGVGGTEAFF.

The CDR3 nucleotides read TGTGCCAGCAGCTTGTCGGGGGTTCGGAGCACAGATACGCAGTATTTT. Translation: CASSLSGVRSTDTQYF. This chain connects TRBV7-2 to TRBJ2-3; D is perhaps TRBD2 (6 bases). The CDR3 spans 16 residues. V shed 3 bases and J shed 0 bases, with 13 bases lying between them. Germline V CDR1 and CDR2: SGHTA, FQGNSA. Using reference TRBV7-2 and TRBJ2-3 for the parts outside the CDR3, the full variable domain is GAGVSQSPSNKVTEKGKDVELRCDPISGHTALYWYRQSLGQGLEFLIYFQGNSAPDKSGLPSDRFSAERTGGSVSTLTIQRTQQEDSAVYLCASSLSGVRSTDTQYFGPGTRLTVL.

Note on this clone: At one of its ends the junction is not consistent with the germline gene, which may arise from a read error. The chain combines TRBV19 with TRBJ2-2; 8 bases agree with TRBD2. CDR3 length: 14 residues. Per the germline V gene, CDR1 is LNHDA and CDR2 is SQIVND (reference sequence). CDR3 bases: TGTGCCAGAAGTACACGGGGGGGGTACGGGGAGCTGTTTTTT. It encodes CARSTRGGYGELFF.

This clone came up once. The chain couples TRBV7-9 to TRBJ1-4, with 9 bases matching TRBD1. This CDR3 is 14 amino acids long. The germline V gene encodes CDR1 SEHNR and CDR2 FQNEAQ (reference sequence). Trimming took 5 bases from V and 7 from J; bases not matched to a gene: 5. This CDR3 reads CASSHGTGSEKLFF. The CDR3 DNA reads as TGTGCCAGCAGCCATGGGACAGGGAGTGAAAAACTGTTTTTT.

The rearrangement uses TRBV18 and TRBJ1-5, with D maybe TRBD1 (5 bases). Trimming removed 6 bases at V and 2 bases at J, with 14 bases between. The CDR3 length is 15 residues. Germline V gives CDR1 KGHSH, CDR2 LQKENI. The CDR3 nucleotides are TGTGCCAGCTCCCAGGATCAGGGTGGCAATCAGCCCCAGCATTTT. Translating it yields CASSQDQGGNQPQHF.

This chain connects TRBV15 to TRBJ1-5; no reliable D call. V lost 0 bases, J lost 5 bases, and 11 bases lay in between. CDR3 length: 15 amino acids. Germline V gives CDR1 LNHNV, CDR2 YYDKDF (reference sequence). The CDR3 DNA sequence: TGTGCCACCAGCAGAGATGTCGGCGGATATCAGCCCCAGCATTTT. This encodes CATSRDVGGYQPQHF.

CDR3 bases: TGTGCCAGCAGCTTTACAGGGAACACTGAAGCTTTCTTT. Translation: CASSFTGNTEAFF. The rearrangement joins TRBV7-8 to TRBJ1-1; D perhaps matches TRBD1 (5 bases). The V gene's germline CDR1 is SGHVS and CDR2 FQNEAQ. Trimming stripped 3 bases from V and 1 base from J, with 6 bases between. CDR3 length equals 13 residues.

V is TRBV18 and J is TRBJ1-6, with a possible D match to TRBD1 (5 bases). CDR1 is KGHSH, CDR2 LQKENI, per germline. The V and J ends lost 3 bases and 10 bases respectively, with 22 bases between them. The CDR3 extends over 17 amino acids. CDR3 in DNA: TGTGCCAGCTCACCCCAGATAACGGGCCTGCGGGGCTCACCCCTCCACTTT. Protein product: CASSPQITGLRGSPLHF.

The V call is TRBV7-2, the J call TRBJ2-5; 11 bases fit TRBD2. This CDR3 has 17 residues. The germline CDR1 and CDR2 sequences are SGHTA and FQGNSA. With V trimmed by 5 bases and J by 9 bases, 17 bases remained unmatched. DNA for the CDR3: TGTGCCAGCAGCCACGGAACGGGGGCTAGCGGGGGGATGGCCCAGTACTTC. The encoded protein is CASSHGTGASGGMAQYF.

The V call is TRBV10-3, the J call TRBJ1-2, with D possibly being TRBD1 (6 bases). Trimming removed 4 bases at V and 6 bases at J, with 15 bases between. CDR1 is ENHRY and CDR2 is SYGVKD in the germline V gene. The CDR3 loop spans 14 amino acids. In nucleotides, the CDR3 is TGTGCCATCAGTGGGTGGGGGCTGATAAATGGCTACACCTTC. Its protein is CAISGWGLINGYTF.

V and J are TRBV18 and TRBJ1-2; 10 bases map to TRBD1. The CDR3 has 15 amino acids. The germline V gene encodes CDR1 KGHSH and CDR2 LQKENI. J gave up 7 bases and V 3 bases, and 8 bases lay outside the gene matches. CDR3: CASSPLGQGERGYTF. DNA of the CDR3: TGTGCCAGCTCACCCCTTGGACAGGGGGAACGTGGCTACACCTTC.

This clone was seen just once. The chain employs TRBV4-1 and TRBJ2-2, with 11 bases matching TRBD2. J was trimmed by 0 bases and V by 0 bases; bases with no gene match: 6. This CDR3 has 19 residues. Germline V gene lookup returns CDR1 MGHRA and CDR2 YSYEKL. CDR3 sequence (DNA): TGCGCCAGCAGCCAAGATATAGCGGGGGGGTTCGCGAACACCGGGGAGCTGTTTTTT. This sequence encodes CASSQDIAGGFANTGELFF.

This clone appeared a few times. V gene TRBV21-1 combines with J gene TRBJ1-1; the tabulated D call, TRBD1, remains unverified against the DNA. TRBV21-1 is listed as a pseudogene. This CDR3 contains 17 residues. CDR3 nucleotides: TGTGCCACCCGTCGTTTACTACTCCGGGACAGGGAGAATGAAGCTTTCTTT. It encodes CATRRLLLRDRENEAFF.

The rearrangement links TRBV5-1 to TRBJ1-2, with 7 nucleotides matching TRBD1. The CDR3 runs 14 residues. Trimming removed 1 base from V and 6 bases from J; junction bases left unmatched: 6. Germline V gene lookup returns CDR1 SGHRS and CDR2 YFSETQ. The CDR3 nucleotides read TGCGCCAGCAGCTTGTCTAACAGGGGTCATGGCTACACCTTC. It codes for CASSLSNRGHGYTF.

This clone was observed a handful of times. The rearrangement links TRBV30 to TRBJ1-2; D remains unclear. Germline-derived CDR1 and CDR2 are GTSNPN and SVGIG (reference sequence). V lost 0 bases and J lost 8, with 13 bases in between. The CDR3 loop spans 13 amino acids. CDR3 protein: CAWSVQVGGGYTF. The DNA for the CDR3 is TGTGCCTGGAGTGTACAAGTGGGAGGAGGCTACACCTTC.

The rearrangement uses TRBV7-8 and TRBJ2-7; 11 positions match TRBD2. CDR3 length equals 15 residues. Per germline, CDR1 SGHVS and CDR2 FQNEAQ. The V gene end was trimmed by 5 bases and the J gene end by 0 bases; junction bases not matched to a gene: 3. For the CDR3, the DNA is TGTGCCAGCAGCGCCGGGACTAGCGGCTCCTACGAGCAGTACTTC. This codes for CASSAGTSGSYEQYF.

V is TRBV11-2 and J is TRBJ2-2, with D possibly being TRBD2 (6 bases). Between the trimmed V and J ends, which lost 1 base and 5 bases, there was a span of 14 bases. CDR3 size: 16 residues. CDR1 is SGHAT and CDR2 is FQNNGV in the germline V gene. CDR3 amino acids: CASSLAGRGFTGELFF. The CDR3, as DNA: TGTGCCAGCAGCTTAGCCGGCCGGGGGTTTACCGGGGAGCTGTTTTTT.